This T cell receptor beta chain was recorded in a study of preoperative IRX-2 immunotherapy in early breast cancer. Assay used: immunoSEQ multiplex PCR; TCRdb lists only in-frame clones, some missing. The sample lists 25,000 to 30,000 clones; 90% were seen once. Treatment defined: preoperative locoregional IRX-2 cytokine immunotherapy. Samples came from a phase Ib trial of preoperative locoregional IRX-2 cytokine immunotherapy. The germline V gene has CDR1 SGHNT and CDR2 YYREEE (reference sequence). This CDR3 has 15 amino acids. The V gene lost 4 bases and the J gene lost 3 bases, with 17 bases spanning the gap.

The V gene is TRBV5-4, the J gene TRBJ2-7; TRBD2 might be the D (6 bases). Sampling was conducted from a patient treated with IRX-2 immunotherapy. This TCR derives from a human donor with breast cancer. The CDR3 nucleotides read TGTGCCAGCAGCATCGGAGGGCCCCAGATCTACGAGCAGTACTTC. The encoded protein is CASSIGGPQIYEQYF.